This TCR beta chain was captured by sequencing in a study of T-cell memory formation after mild COVID-19. Overall study context: Largely donor-specific TCR clusters were found.

The 5'RACE method, run with constant-segment primers, produced TCR alpha and TCR beta cDNA libraries (carrying sample barcodes and UMIs). Using its own MiXCR run on the 5' RACE reads, TCRdb lists one record per CDR3 protein. The sample carries around 400,000 distinct CDR3 sequences, 24% recorded once. The CDR3 has 14 residues. Trimming took 3 bases from V and 1 from J, leaving 9 bases between them. The germline V gene has CDR1 SNHLY and CDR2 FYNNEI. Details on this clonotype: Antigen: not known.

Study results and limitations: Chiefly within CM and EM were the contracting CD4+ clones; CD8+ ones were within EMRA.

Source material: PBMCs or a T cell subset sorted from them (not recorded which). This receptor was obtained from an adult woman who had mild COVID-19 (a few samples of this study predate the infection). Cell type and time point are not known. V is TRBV2 and J is TRBJ2-5; unclear D gene. In DNA form, the CDR3 reads TGTGCCAGCAGTGACGGGCGGTTCCAAGAGACCCAGTACTTC. Protein sequence: CASSDGRFQETQYF.